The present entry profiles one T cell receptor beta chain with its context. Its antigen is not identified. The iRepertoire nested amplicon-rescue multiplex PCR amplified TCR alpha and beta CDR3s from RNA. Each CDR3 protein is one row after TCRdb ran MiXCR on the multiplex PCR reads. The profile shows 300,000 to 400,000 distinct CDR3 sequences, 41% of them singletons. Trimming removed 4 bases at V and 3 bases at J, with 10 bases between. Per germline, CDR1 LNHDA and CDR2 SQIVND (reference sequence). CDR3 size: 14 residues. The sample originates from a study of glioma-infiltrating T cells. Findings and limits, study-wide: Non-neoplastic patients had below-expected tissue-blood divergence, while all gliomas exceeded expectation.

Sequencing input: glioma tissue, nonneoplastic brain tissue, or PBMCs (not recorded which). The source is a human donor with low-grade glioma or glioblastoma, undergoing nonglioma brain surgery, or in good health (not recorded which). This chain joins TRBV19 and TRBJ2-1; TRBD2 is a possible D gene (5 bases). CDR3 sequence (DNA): TGTGCCAGTAGTAGAGGGAAAGGCTACAATGAGCAGTTCTTC. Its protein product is CASSRGKGYNEQFF.